The source of this TCR beta chain is a study of shared clonotypes between healthy human individuals. V lost 0 bases, J lost 5 bases, and 8 bases stayed unmatched. CDR3 size: 17 residues. Germline assignment: CDR1 SGHNT and CDR2 YYREEE (reference sequence). Assay: immunoSEQ multiplex PCR; the TCRdb copy retains only in-frame clones and omits some. The table lists approximately 1,500,000 clones, 95% to 97% of them singletons. This clonotype was sampled from a man younger than 45 in good health. Material for sequencing was naive CD4+ T cells sorted from blood. As to subset: CD45RA+ positively selected. This rearrangement joins TRBV5-4 to TRBJ2-5; TRBD2 aligns across 12 bases. The CDR3 reads CASSLDWTSGVWETQYF. The CDR3 region has the DNA TGTGCCAGCAGCTTGGACTGGACTAGCGGGGTCTGGGAGACCCAGTACTTC.